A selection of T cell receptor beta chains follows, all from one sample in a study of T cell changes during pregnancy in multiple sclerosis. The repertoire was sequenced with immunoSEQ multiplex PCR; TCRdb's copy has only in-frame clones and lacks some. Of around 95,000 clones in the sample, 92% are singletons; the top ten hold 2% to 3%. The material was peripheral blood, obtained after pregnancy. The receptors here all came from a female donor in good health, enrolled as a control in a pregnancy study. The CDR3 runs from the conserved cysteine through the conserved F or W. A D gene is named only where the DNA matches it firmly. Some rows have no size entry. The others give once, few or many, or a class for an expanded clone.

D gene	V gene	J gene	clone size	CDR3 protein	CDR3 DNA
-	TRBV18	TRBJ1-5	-	CASSPDSRQPQHF	TGTGCCAGCTCACCGGACAGCCGCCAGCCCCAGCATTTT
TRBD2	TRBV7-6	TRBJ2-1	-	CASSLTSGRGNEQFF	TGTGCCAGCAGCTTGACTAGCGGGAGGGGCAATGAGCAGTTCTTC
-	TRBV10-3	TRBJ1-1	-	CAISESFRGGNTEAFF	TGTGCCATCAGTGAGTCGTTTCGGGGGGGGAACACTGAAGCTTTCTTT
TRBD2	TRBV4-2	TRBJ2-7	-	CASSQGGLNEQYF	TGTGCCAGCAGCCAAGGGGGACTAAACGAGCAGTACTTC
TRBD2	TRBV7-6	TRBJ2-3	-	CASSFGGFNTDTQYF	TGTGCCAGCAGCTTCGGGGGGTTCAACACAGATACGCAGTATTTT
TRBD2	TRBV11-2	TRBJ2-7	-	CASRSLAGVPYEQYF	TGTGCCAGCAGATCTCTAGCGGGAGTTCCCTACGAGCAGTACTTC
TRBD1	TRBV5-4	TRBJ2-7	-	CASSAQGASYEQYF	TGTGCCAGCAGCGCACAGGGGGCGTCCTACGAGCAGTACTTC
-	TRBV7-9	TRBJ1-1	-	CASSKNWGEGAFF	TGTGCCAGCAGCAAAAATTGGGGGGAAGGCGCTTTCTTT
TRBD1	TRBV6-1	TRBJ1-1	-	CASSEGGQAGGKIRFAEAFF	TGTGCCAGCAGTGAGGGCGGACAGGCTGGTGGTAAGATCCGTTTCGCTGAAGCTTTCTTT
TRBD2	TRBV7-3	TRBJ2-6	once	CASSLTSGGSSGANVLTF	TGTGCCAGCAGCCTTACTAGCGGGGGATCCTCTGGGGCCAACGTCCTGACTTTC
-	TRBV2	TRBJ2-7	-	CASSEQGTYEQYF	TGTGCCAGCAGTGAACAGGGGACCTACGAGCAGTACTTC
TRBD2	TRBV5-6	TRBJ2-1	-	CASWEGNEQFF	TGTGCCAGCTGGGAGGGAAATGAGCAGTTCTTC
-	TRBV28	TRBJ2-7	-	CASSSWTGDSYEQYF	TGTGCCAGCAGTTCGTGGACTGGGGATTCCTACGAGCAGTACTTC
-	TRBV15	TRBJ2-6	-	CATSRGSGANVLTF	TGTGCCACCTCAAGGGGCTCTGGGGCCAACGTCCTGACTTTC
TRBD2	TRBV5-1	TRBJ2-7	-	CASSAGLAANYEQYF	TGCGCCAGCAGCGCGGGACTAGCGGCTAACTACGAGCAGTACTTC
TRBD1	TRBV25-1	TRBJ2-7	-	CASTPGTGPPYEQYF	TGTGCCAGCACCCCTGGGACAGGTCCTCCCTACGAGCAGTACTTC
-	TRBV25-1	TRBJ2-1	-	CASSDGAGDNEQFF	TGTGCCAGCAGTGATGGGGCTGGCGACAATGAGCAGTTCTTC
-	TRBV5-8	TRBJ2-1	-	CASSWGEVEQFF	TGTGCCAGCAGTTGGGGAGAGGTTGAGCAGTTCTTC
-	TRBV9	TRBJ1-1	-	CASSVDMNTEAFF	TGTGCCAGCAGCGTAGACATGAACACTGAAGCTTTCTTT
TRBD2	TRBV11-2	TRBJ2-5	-	CASSLPGSGSAETQYF	TGTGCCAGCAGCTTACCAGGTAGCGGGAGCGCAGAGACCCAGTACTTC
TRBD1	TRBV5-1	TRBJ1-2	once	CASSLVAGQPPVGYTF	TGCGCCAGCAGCTTGGTTGCGGGACAGCCCCCGGTAGGCTACACCTTC